A selection of T cell receptor beta chains follows, all from one sample in a study of blood T cell repertoires in COVID-19. This table comes from immunoSEQ multiplex PCR, and its TCRdb copy is limited to in-frame clones, with some not included. The data show over 150,000 clones, around 94% seen once. Sequences were obtained from peripheral blood. The receptors stem from a young man with COVID-19, enrolled during active disease. Each CDR3 is given with its conserved first and last residue. A D gene is named only where the DNA matches it firmly. A row's size may be missing; if present it is once, few, many or a size class.

>TRBJ1-2|16|NA|TRBV5-5|NA
CASSLVQTTTNYGYTF
>TRBJ1-3|15|NA|TRBV6-5|TRBD1
CASSYDRGTGNTIYF
>TRBJ1-1|15|NA|TRBV3-1/TRBV3-2|NA
CASSQNKTANTEAFF
>TRBJ1-2|12|NA|TRBV11-2|NA
CASSSQGDGYTF
>TRBJ1-1|14|NA|TRBV5-1|NA
CARRGAGGGTEAFF
>TRBJ1-2|14|once|TRBV9|TRBD1
CASSAWTGVEDYTF
>TRBJ2-3|14|NA|TRBV7-2|NA
CASSFIAGRNTQYF
>TRBJ1-1|14|once|TRBV10-3|NA
CAISAHRGDTEAFF
>TRBJ2-7|14|NA|TRBV2|NA
CASSMDRLSYEQYF
>TRBJ2-7|12|NA|TRBV10-3|NA
CAISGQTYEQYF
>TRBJ1-5|15|many|TRBV27|TRBD1
CASSSGTGRSQPQHF
>TRBJ2-7|15|NA|TRBV14|NA
CASSQDLVPLDEQYF
>TRBJ2-5|17|NA|TRBV3-1/TRBV3-2|TRBD2
CASSQAPRAGGRETQYF
>TRBJ2-1|15|NA|TRBV20-1|TRBD2
CSASRETSGGGEQFF
>TRBJ1-2|14|NA|TRBV18|TRBD1
CASSSLQGGYGYTF
>TRBJ2-2|15|NA|TRBV9|NA
CASSPPSLNTGELFF
>TRBJ1-2|16|NA|TRBV3-1/TRBV3-2|NA
CASSQDYERALEGYTF
>TRBJ1-4|15|NA|TRBV3-1/TRBV3-2|TRBD1
CASSQAGTGDEKLFF
>TRBJ1-5|13|NA|TRBV2|TRBD1
CASSPGQGQPQHF
>TRBJ1-2|13|NA|TRBV30|TRBD1
CAWRGAGGYGYTF
>TRBJ1-2|15|NA|TRBV6-5|NA
CASSYSRTAPYGYTF
>TRBJ1-2|16|NA|TRBV6-1|NA
CASSEAQWPGGYGYTF
>TRBJ1-3|14|NA|TRBV30|NA
CAWRKGVYGNTIYF
>TRBJ1-1|16|NA|TRBV10-3|TRBD1
CAISGDRAGLRAEAFF
>TRBJ1-2|11|once|TRBV5-4|NA
CASSSQSGYTF
>TRBJ1-3|15|NA|TRBV9|NA
CASSVDSGTGSTIYF
>TRBJ1-3|15|NA|TRBV7-6|TRBD1
CASSFTGEGGNTIYF
>TRBJ2-4|15|NA|TRBV4-1|TRBD1
CASSQGAGGLKIQYF
>TRBJ2-3|14|NA|TRBV6-5|NA
CASSYSKPSDTQYF
>TRBJ2-7|11|NA|TRBV6-5|TRBD1
CATQGVGEQYF
>TRBJ2-3|15|NA|TRBV19|TRBD2
CASRLAGASTDTQYF
>TRBJ1-5|16|NA|TRBV19|TRBD1
CASGAAGGNSNQPQHF
>TRBJ2-3|16|NA|TRBV19|TRBD2
CASSPSGLAGSDTQYF
>TRBJ1-1|14|NA|TRBV24-1|NA
CATTVRVLITEAFF
>TRBJ1-1|13|NA|TRBV16|NA
CASRLQGNTEAFF
>TRBJ1-4|17|NA|TRBV30|NA
CAWSDALSGRSGEKLFF
>TRBJ2-3|15|NA|TRBV18|NA
CASSLSPTGTDTQYF
>TRBJ2-7|12|NA|TRBV28|NA
CASSSRYYEQYF
>TRBJ2-5|15|NA|TRBV5-1|NA
CASSRDWVGRETQYF
>TRBJ2-3|12|NA|TRBV19|NA
CASRTYPDTQYF
>TRBJ1-1|19|few|TRBV5-5|NA
CASSSIFTRLNPSSTEAFF
>TRBJ2-5|16|once|TRBV9|NA
CASSEGIGGVQETQYF
>TRBJ1-1|14|NA|TRBV2|TRBD1
CASNTQGASTEAFF
>TRBJ2-2|16|NA|TRBV30|TRBD1
CAWSVPTGWHTGELFF
>TRBJ1-1|14|NA|TRBV2|TRBD1
CASGAGTGVSEAFF
>TRBJ1-1|14|NA|TRBV11-2|NA
CASSLGRVNTEAFF